The T cell receptor (beta chain) described here comes from a study of blood T cells in healthy people across ages. Study results and limitations: Fewer expanded clones and more diversity marked long-lived versus aged donors.

Through a sample-barcoded 5' primer and a J-beta primer mix, a second PCR was run for about 6 to 11 cycles. Researchers report that a template-switch adaptor with 12 random nucleotides tagged each cDNA molecule. TCRdb fed the 5' RACE reads into MiXCR, producing one record per CDR3 protein. Among just over 1 million distinct CDR3 sequences, 45% were seen once, and the ten largest hold under 20%. A word on this clonotype: Antigen specificity is unknown.

The V and J ends lost 0 bases and 0 bases respectively, with 9 bases between them. The CDR3 covers 16 residues. Germline loops: CDR1 LGHNA, CDR2 YNFKEQ. The sequence derives from a woman in her fifties or sixties in good health. The sample was blood. The chain carries TRBV4-2 and TRBJ1-5; D gene ambiguous. Here the CDR3 reads CASSQEGRGSNQPQHF. As DNA, the CDR3 is TGTGCCAGCAGCCAAGAAGGTCGGGGTAGCAATCAGCCCCAGCATTTT.